The next 10 T cell receptor beta chains were all read from a single sample in a study of blood T cell repertoires in COVID-19. The assay was immunoSEQ multiplex PCR, and TCRdb's table has in-frame clones only and misses some. Of 170,000 or so clones in the sample, about 86% were seen once. Input material: peripheral blood. These receptors came from a man between 50 and 59 years old with active or convalescent COVID-19.

V usage is TRBV6-5 and J usage is TRBJ1-1; D not resolved. Trimming pared 7 bases from V and 0 bases from J, leaving 12 bases between. CDR1 is MNHEY and CDR2 is SVGAGI in the germline V gene. The CDR3 spans 14 residues. The CDR3 region has the DNA TGTGCCAGCACACAACAGAACATGAACACTGAAGCTTTCTTT. This gives the protein CASTQQNMNTEAFF.

CDR3 sequence (DNA): TGTGCCAGCAGCGTTCAAGGGGGGGGCACAGATACGCAGTATTTT. It codes for CASSVQGGGTDTQYF. The chain carries TRBV11-2 and TRBJ2-3, with D possibly matching TRBD2 (7 bases). Trimming removed 5 bases at V and 1 base at J, with 13 bases between. CDR3 length: 15 residues. The V gene's germline CDR1 is SGHAT and CDR2 FQNNGV.

This chain links TRBV6-5 with TRBJ1-2; D gene ambiguous. Germline V gives CDR1 MNHEY, CDR2 SVGAGI. Trimming left V 5 bases short and J 3 bases short, with 10 bases between. The length of the CDR3 is 13 residues. The CDR3 loop is CASSLGLYYGYTF. In DNA, the CDR3 is TGTGCCAGCAGTCTCGGGTTGTACTATGGCTACACCTTC.

The chain employs TRBV24-1 and TRBJ2-1; 7 bases match TRBD1. V was clipped by 4 bases and J by 6 bases; unmatched bases: 5. The CDR3 loop spans 14 amino acids. Germline values: CDR1 KGHDR, CDR2 SFDVKD. The CDR3 region has the DNA TGTGCCACCAGTGACGCCGACAGGGCCAATGAGCAGTTCTTC. Translating gives CATSDADRANEQFF.

The J gene is TRBJ2-1, the V gene TRBV4-1; D possibly corresponds to TRBD2 (5 bases). The germline V gene encodes CDR1 MGHRA and CDR2 YSYEKL. V gave up 0 bases and J gave up 4 bases, with 19 bases separating them. CDR3 length: 18 residues. The chain's CDR3 is CASSQDLRARRSYNEQFF. For the CDR3, the DNA is TGCGCCAGCAGCCAAGATCTGAGGGCGCGACGAAGTTACAATGAGCAGTTCTTC.

The chain combines TRBV19 with TRBJ2-2; TRBD1 aligns across 10 bases. Germline lookup yields CDR1 LNHDA and CDR2 SQIVND (reference sequence). V shed 8 bases, J shed 4 bases, and the junction held 4 bases outside the gene matches. CDR3 length: 14 amino acids. CDR3 in DNA: TGTGCCAGTGGGACAGGGGCGCCCACCGGGGAGCTGTTTTTT. Encoded protein: CASGTGAPTGELFF.

This chain joins TRBV4-2 and TRBJ1-3; D not certain. Germline V gene sequence: CDR1 LGHNA, CDR2 YNFKEQ. The CDR3 consists of 15 residues. V lost 0 bases and J lost 2, with 8 bases in between. DNA of the CDR3: TGTGCCAGCAGCCAAGATCGGGGTACTGGAAACACCATATATTTT. Its translation: CASSQDRGTGNTIYF.

The V and J genes are TRBV12-3 or TRBV12-4 and TRBJ1-2, with TRBD1 matching 7 bases. V was pared by 5 bases and J by 5 bases, with 5 bases of the junction left unmatched. The CDR3 loop spans 13 amino acids. The CDR3 loop reads CASSTTGEYGYTF. CDR3 DNA sequence: TGTGCCAGCAGTACTACAGGGGAGTATGGCTACACCTTC.

The CDR3 loop is CASSPRGADNSPLHF. The CDR3 DNA is TGCGCCAGCAGCCCGCGGGGGGCCGATAATTCACCCCTCCACTTT. V is TRBV5-1 and J is TRBJ1-6; tentative D call: TRBD1 (6 bases). This CDR3 has 15 residues. Germline-derived CDR1 and CDR2 are SGHRS and YFSETQ. The V gene lost 4 bases and the J gene lost 5 bases, with 13 bases spanning the gap.

The chain combines TRBV5-4 with TRBJ1-4; 7 bases are a match to TRBD1. J lost 5 bases, V lost 4 bases, and 11 bases had no gene match. The CDR3 is 16 residues long. CDR1 is SGHNT and CDR2 is YYREEE in the germline V gene (reference sequence). CDR3 in amino acids: CASSPMKGGQNEKLFF. The CDR3 DNA reads as TGTGCCAGCAGCCCGATGAAAGGGGGCCAGAATGAAAAACTGTTTTTT. Using reference TRBV5-4 and TRBJ1-4 for the parts outside the CDR3, the full variable domain is ETGVTQSPTHLIKTRGQQVTLRCSSQSGHNTVSWYQQALGQGPQFIFQYYREEENGRGNFPPRFSGLQFPNYSSELNVNALELDDSALYLCASSPMKGGQNEKLFFGSGTQLSVL.